Below are 13 T cell receptor beta chains sequenced from a single sample in a study of beta chain features in type 1 diabetes. General observations from the study: When Type 1 diabetes patients were examined, their TCRB CDR3s proved moderately but significantly shorter in all four CD4+ subsets.

Their target antigens are unknown. The investigators reverse transcribed all of the isolated RNA, so they sequenced expressed TCRB transcripts. Only in-frame clones appear in the TCRdb table, and some are missing; sequencing was by immunoSEQ multiplex PCR. The table has 95,000 to 150,000 clones, roughly 15% seen once; the top ten hold over 2%. The sequenced sample was central memory CD4+ T cells from blood. These receptor sequences come from a man younger than 45 with type 1 diabetes.

In this sample, this clone turned up a few times. The rearrangement links TRBV4-3 to TRBJ2-1; TRBD1 or TRBD2 may be the D gene (6 bases each). Germline V gives CDR1 LGHNA, CDR2 YSLEER. The CDR3 covers 14 residues. Trimming shortened V by 1 base and J by 8 bases, and 12 bases separated the two germline ends. For the CDR3, the DNA is TGCGCCAGCAGCCAAGGGACTAAGGGGGATGAGCAGTTCTTC. Amino acid sequence: CASSQGTKGDEQFF.

This clone was observed a handful of times. The V and J genes are TRBV7-2 and TRBJ2-3; possibly TRBD1 for D (5 bases). The CDR3 totals 14 residues. The germline V gene encodes CDR1 SGHTA and CDR2 FQGNSA. Trimming stripped 2 bases from V and 6 bases from J, with 12 bases between. CDR3 loop: CASSLPGRVDTQYF. The CDR3 region has the DNA TGTGCCAGCAGCTTACCGGGCAGGGTGGATACGCAGTATTTT.

The J gene is TRBJ2-5, the V gene TRBV7-9; tentative D call: TRBD2 (6 bases). From germline, CDR1 is SEHNR and CDR2 FQNEAQ (reference sequence). The V and J ends lost 5 bases and 0 bases respectively, with 13 bases between them. The CDR3 runs 15 residues. DNA of the CDR3: TGTGCCAGCAGCCCACGTGGAGGGAACCAAGAGACCCAGTACTTC. Translating it yields CASSPRGGNQETQYF.

The chain combines TRBV15 with TRBJ2-3; no definite D call. V lost 1 base and J lost 5, with 10 bases in between. Germline lookup yields CDR1 LNHNV and CDR2 YYDKDF (reference sequence). This CDR3 has 14 amino acids. The CDR3 DNA is TGTGCCACCAGCAGAGGGCTAGATAAAGATACGCAGTATTTT. Its translation is CATSRGLDKDTQYF. Supplemented by reference TRBV15 and TRBJ2-3, the full variable domain reads DAMVIQNPRYQVTQFGKPVTLSCSQTLNHNVMYWYQQKSSQAPKLLFHYYDKDFNNEADTPDNFQSRRPNTSFCFLDIRSPGLGDTAMYLCATSRGLDKDTQYFGPGTRLTVL.

The chain has TRBV19 and TRBJ2-5; D possibly corresponds to TRBD1 (5 bases). Germline lookup yields CDR1 LNHDA and CDR2 SQIVND (reference sequence). CDR3 size: 14 residues. Trimming cost V 4 bases and J 1 base, with 10 bases left between them. The CDR3 sequence: CASSTGYGQETQYF. Here the CDR3 DNA reads TGTGCCAGTAGTACAGGGTATGGCCAAGAGACCCAGTACTTC.

This clone was picked up many times. This chain connects TRBV4-3 to TRBJ1-3; 7 bases agree with TRBD1. This CDR3 is built from 16 residues. V gave up 0 bases and J gave up 4 bases; unmatched junction bases: 6. Germline CDR1 reads LGHNA; CDR2 reads YSLEER. The CDR3 is CASSQDPGQAGNTIYF. The CDR3 DNA follows: TGCGCCAGCAGCCAAGATCCCGGACAGGCGGGAAACACCATATATTTT.

With respect to this clone: A much larger clone lies one base from this, so it may be a read error. The rearrangement links TRBV29-1 to TRBJ2-3, with a tentative D call TRBD2 (6 bases). With 7 bases removed from V and 3 bases from J, the gap between germline ends came to 20 bases. CDR3 length equals 15 residues. Germline V lookup: CDR1 SQVTM, CDR2 ANQGSEA. DNA of the CDR3: TGCAGCGGCCGCCGGGACTCGGAAGCGACAGATACGCAGTATTTT. Its translation is CSGRRDSEATDTQYF.

This clone was observed at least ten times. The chain joins TRBV7-9 to TRBJ1-6; D not certain. Looked up from germline, CDR1 is SEHNR and CDR2 is FQNEAQ (reference sequence). This CDR3 is built from 12 residues. Between the trimmed V and J ends, which lost 2 bases and 6 bases, there was a span of 2 bases. The CDR3 DNA is TGTGCCAGCAGCTTAATTAATTCACCCCTCCACTTT. It translates to CASSLINSPLHF. The full variable domain, in which reference TRBV7-9 and TRBJ1-6 provide the parts outside the CDR3, is DTGVSQNPRHKITKRGQNVTFRCDPISEHNRLYWYRQTLGQGPEFLTYFQNEAQLEKSRLLSDRFSAERPKGSFSTLEIQRTEQGDSAMYLCASSLINSPLHFGNGTRLTVT.

The chain recombines TRBV7-9 with TRBJ2-2; TRBD1 is a possible D gene (5 bases). Trimming took off 6 bases at V and 1 base at J, with 6 bases between the two ends. This CDR3 has 13 residues. Germline V gene data show CDR1 as SEHNR and CDR2 as FQNEAQ (reference sequence). This CDR3 reads CASRQGNTGELFF. CDR3 sequence (DNA): TGTGCCAGCAGGCAGGGGAACACCGGGGAGCTGTTTTTT.

J is TRBJ1-1 and V is TRBV6-5, with D unclear. Germline V CDR1 and CDR2: MNHEY, SVGAGI. The CDR3 contains 13 residues. Trimming pared 5 bases from V and 0 bases from J, leaving 7 bases between. The CDR3 bases are TGTGCCAGCAGTGGGTTGGTGAACACTGAAGCTTTCTTT. Translating it yields CASSGLVNTEAFF.

This clone was picked up a small number of times. The chain carries TRBV12-2 and TRBJ2-7; the table's D call, TRBD2, was not checked against the DNA. TRBV12-2 is a known pseudogene. CDR3 size: 17 residues. This chain's CDR3 is CASRRPAGDSLDYEQYF. CDR3 sequence (DNA): TGTGCAAGTCGCCGGCCCGCGGGGGACTCGTTGGACTACGAGCAGTACTTC.

This clone appeared many times. V usage is TRBV4-3 and J usage is TRBJ1-1; no clear D gene. The CDR3 is 14 amino acids. CDR1 is LGHNA, CDR2 YSLEER, per germline. V was cut by 0 bases and J by 0 bases, with 5 bases left in between. The CDR3 loop reads CASSQDGMNTEAFF. The CDR3 DNA is TGCGCCAGCAGCCAAGATGGCATGAACACTGAAGCTTTCTTT.

The chain carries TRBV15 and TRBJ2-5; 10 bases line up with TRBD1. Trimming at V came to 11 bases and at J to 5 bases, leaving 8 bases not matched to a gene. The germline V gene encodes CDR1 LNHNV and CDR2 YYDKDF (reference sequence). The CDR3 is 13 amino acids. The CDR3 DNA sequence: TGTGCCTCGCGACAGGGGGCGGAGGAGACCCAGTACTTC. This codes for CASRQGAEETQYF.